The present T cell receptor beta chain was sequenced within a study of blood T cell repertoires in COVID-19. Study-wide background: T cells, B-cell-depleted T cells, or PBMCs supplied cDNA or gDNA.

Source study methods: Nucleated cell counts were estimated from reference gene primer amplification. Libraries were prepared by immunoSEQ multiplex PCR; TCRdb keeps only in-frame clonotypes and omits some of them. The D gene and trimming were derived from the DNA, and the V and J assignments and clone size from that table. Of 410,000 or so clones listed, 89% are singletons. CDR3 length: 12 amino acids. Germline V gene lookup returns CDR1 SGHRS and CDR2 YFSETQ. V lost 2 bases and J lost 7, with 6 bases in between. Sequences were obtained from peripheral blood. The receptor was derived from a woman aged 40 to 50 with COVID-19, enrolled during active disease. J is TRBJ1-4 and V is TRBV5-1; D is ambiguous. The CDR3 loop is CASSLRGEKLFF. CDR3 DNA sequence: TGCGCCAGCAGCTTACGAGGTGAAAAACTGTTTTTT.